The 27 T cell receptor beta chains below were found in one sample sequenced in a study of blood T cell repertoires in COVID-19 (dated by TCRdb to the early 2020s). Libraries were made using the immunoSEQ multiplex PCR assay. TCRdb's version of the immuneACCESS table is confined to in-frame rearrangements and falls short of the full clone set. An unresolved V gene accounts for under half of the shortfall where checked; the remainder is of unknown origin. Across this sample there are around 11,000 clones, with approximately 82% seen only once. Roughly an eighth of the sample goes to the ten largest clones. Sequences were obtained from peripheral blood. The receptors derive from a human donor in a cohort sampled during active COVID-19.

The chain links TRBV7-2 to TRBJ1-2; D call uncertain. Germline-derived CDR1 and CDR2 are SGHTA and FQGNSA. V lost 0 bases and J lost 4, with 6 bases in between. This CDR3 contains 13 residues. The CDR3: CASSLAQVYGYTF. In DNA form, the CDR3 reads TGTGCCAGCAGCTTAGCGCAGGTCTATGGCTACACCTTC.

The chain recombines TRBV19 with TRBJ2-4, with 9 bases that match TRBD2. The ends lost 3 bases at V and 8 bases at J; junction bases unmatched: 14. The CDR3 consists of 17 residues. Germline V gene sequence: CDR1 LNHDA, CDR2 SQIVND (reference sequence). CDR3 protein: CASSMPGVAGDGYIQYF. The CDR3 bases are TGTGCCAGTAGTATGCCCGGGGTAGCGGGAGACGGGTACATTCAGTACTTC.

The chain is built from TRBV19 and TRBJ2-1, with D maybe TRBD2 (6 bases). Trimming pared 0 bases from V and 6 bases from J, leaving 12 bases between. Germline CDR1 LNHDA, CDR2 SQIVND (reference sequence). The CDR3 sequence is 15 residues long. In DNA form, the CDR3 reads TGTGCCAGTAGTATAGAACTAGCCTCCACCAATGAGCAGTTCTTC. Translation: CASSIELASTNEQFF. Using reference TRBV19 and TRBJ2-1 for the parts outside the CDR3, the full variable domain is DGGITQSPKYLFRKEGQNVTLSCEQNLNHDAMYWYRQDPGQGLRLIYYSQIVNDFQKGDIAEGYSVSREKKESFPLTVTSAQKNPTAFYLCASSIELASTNEQFFGPGTRLTVL.

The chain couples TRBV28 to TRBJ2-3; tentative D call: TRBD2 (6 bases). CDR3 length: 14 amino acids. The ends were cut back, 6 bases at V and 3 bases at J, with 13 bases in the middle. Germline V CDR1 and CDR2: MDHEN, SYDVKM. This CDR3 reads CASSRDSRTDTQYF. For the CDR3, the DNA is TGTGCCAGCAGCCGGGACTCAAGGACAGATACGCAGTATTTT. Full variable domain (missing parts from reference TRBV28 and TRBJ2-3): DVKVTQSSRYLVKRTGEKVFLECVQDMDHENMFWYRQDPGLGLRLIYFSYDVKMKEKGDIPEGYSVSREKKERFSLILESASTNQTSMYLCASSRDSRTDTQYFGPGTRLTVL.

CDR3 amino acids: CASSRPGGGAEAFF. In DNA, the CDR3 is TGTGCCAGCAGCCGCCCGGGGGGAGGCGCTGAAGCTTTCTTT. The genes are TRBV7-9 and TRBJ1-1; tentatively, D is TRBD1 (5 bases). Germline loops: CDR1 SEHNR, CDR2 FQNEAQ (reference sequence). The CDR3 spans 14 residues. Trimming took 5 bases from V and 6 from J, leaving 16 bases between them.

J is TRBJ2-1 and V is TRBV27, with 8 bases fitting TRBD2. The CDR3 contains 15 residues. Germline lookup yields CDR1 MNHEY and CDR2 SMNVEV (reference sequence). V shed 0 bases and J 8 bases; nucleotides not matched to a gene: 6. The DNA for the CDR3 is TGTGCCAGCAGTTTATCAGGGACTAGGGGCCATGAGCAGTTCTTC. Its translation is CASSLSGTRGHEQFF.

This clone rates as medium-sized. The CDR3: CASSKGDRVSYEQYF. CDR3 DNA: TGTGCCAGCAGCAAAGGGGACAGAGTTTCCTACGAGCAGTACTTC. J is TRBJ2-7 and V is TRBV21-1; TRBD1, the table's D call, lacks a check against the DNA. TRBV21-1 is classified as a pseudogene. This CDR3 has 15 amino acids.

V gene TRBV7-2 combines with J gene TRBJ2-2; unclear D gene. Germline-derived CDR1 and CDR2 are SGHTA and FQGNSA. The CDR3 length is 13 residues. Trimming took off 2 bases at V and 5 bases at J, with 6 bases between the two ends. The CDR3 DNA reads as TGTGCCAGCAGCTTAAGCGCTACCGGGGAGCTGTTTTTT. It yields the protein CASSLSATGELFF.

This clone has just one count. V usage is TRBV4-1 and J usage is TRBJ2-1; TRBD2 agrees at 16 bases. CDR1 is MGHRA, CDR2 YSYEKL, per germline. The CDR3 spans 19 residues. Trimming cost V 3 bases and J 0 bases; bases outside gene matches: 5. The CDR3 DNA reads TGCGCCAGCAGCCACCCGGGACTAGCGGGAGGGAGCTCCTACAATGAGCAGTTCTTC. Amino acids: CASSHPGLAGGSSYNEQFF.

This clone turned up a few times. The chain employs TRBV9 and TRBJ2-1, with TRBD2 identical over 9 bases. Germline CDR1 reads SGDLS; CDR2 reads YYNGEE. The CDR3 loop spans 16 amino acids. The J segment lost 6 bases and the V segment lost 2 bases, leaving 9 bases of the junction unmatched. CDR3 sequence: CASSVPKAGGPNEQFF. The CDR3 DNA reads TGTGCCAGCAGCGTTCCAAAAGCGGGAGGCCCCAATGAGCAGTTCTTC.

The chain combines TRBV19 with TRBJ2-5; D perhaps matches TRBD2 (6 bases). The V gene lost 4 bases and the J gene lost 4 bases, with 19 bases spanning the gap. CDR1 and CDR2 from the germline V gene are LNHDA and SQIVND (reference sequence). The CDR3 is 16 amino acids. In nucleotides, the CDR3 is TGTGCCAGTAGTAACAAATTAACGACTAGTTTAGAGACCCAGTACTTC. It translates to CASSNKLTTSLETQYF. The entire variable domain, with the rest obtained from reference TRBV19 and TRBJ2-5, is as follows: DGGITQSPKYLFRKEGQNVTLSCEQNLNHDAMYWYRQDPGQGLRLIYYSQIVNDFQKGDIAEGYSVSREKKESFPLTVTSAQKNPTAFYLCASSNKLTTSLETQYFGPGTRLLVL.

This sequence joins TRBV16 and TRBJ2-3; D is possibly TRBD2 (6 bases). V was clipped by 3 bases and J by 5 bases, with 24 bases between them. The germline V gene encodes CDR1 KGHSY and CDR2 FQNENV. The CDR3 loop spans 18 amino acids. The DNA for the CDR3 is TGTGCCAGCAGCCACCTCCTGCCTGGGGCGCGGGGCGAAGATACGCAGTATTTT. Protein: CASSHLLPGARGEDTQYF.

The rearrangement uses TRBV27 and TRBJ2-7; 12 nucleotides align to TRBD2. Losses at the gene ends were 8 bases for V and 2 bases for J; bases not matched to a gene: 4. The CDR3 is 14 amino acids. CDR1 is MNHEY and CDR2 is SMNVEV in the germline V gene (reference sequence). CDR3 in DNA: TGTGCCAGCTCTAGCGGGAGGGTCCCCTACGAGCAGTACTTC. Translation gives CASSSGRVPYEQYF.

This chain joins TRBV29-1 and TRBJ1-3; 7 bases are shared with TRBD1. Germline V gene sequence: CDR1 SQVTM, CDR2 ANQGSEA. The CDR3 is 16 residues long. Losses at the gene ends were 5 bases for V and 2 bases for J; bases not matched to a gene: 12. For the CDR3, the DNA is TGCAGCGTTACCCCACCAGGGGGTTTCGCTGGAAACACCATATATTTT. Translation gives CSVTPPGGFAGNTIYF.

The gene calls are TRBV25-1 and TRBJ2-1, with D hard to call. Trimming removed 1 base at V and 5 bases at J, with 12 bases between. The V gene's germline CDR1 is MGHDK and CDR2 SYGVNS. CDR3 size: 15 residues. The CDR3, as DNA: TGTGCCAGCAGTGAATTGTTACACCTTAACAATGAGCAGTTCTTC. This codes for CASSELLHLNNEQFF.

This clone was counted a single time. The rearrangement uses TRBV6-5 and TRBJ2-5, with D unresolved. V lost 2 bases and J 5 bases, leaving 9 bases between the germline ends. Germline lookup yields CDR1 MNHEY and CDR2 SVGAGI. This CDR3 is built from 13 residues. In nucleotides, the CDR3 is TGTGCCAGCAGTTACCACCTGAGGGAGACCCAGTACTTC. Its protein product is CASSYHLRETQYF.

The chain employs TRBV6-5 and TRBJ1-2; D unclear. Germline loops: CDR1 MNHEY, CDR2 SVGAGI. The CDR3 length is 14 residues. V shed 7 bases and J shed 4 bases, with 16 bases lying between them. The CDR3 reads CASTVGDLGYGYTF. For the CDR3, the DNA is TGTGCCAGCACCGTCGGGGATTTGGGCTATGGCTACACCTTC.

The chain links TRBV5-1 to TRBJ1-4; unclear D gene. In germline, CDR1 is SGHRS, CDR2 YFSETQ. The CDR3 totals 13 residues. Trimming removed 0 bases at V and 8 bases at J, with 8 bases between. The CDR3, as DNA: TGCGCCAGCAGCTTGGCTCCTCAGGAAAAACTGTTTTTT. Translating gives CASSLAPQEKLFF.

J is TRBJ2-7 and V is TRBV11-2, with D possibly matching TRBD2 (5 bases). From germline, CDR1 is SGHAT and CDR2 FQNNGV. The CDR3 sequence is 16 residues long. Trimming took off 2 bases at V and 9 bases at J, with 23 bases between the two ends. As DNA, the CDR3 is TGTGCCAGCAGCTTAACTAGGGTGGTTTCAGAACGAGGGCAGTACTTC. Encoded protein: CASSLTRVVSERGQYF.

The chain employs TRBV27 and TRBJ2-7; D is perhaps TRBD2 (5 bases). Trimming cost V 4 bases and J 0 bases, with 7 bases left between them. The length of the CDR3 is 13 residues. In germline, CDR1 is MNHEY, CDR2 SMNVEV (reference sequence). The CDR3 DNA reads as TGTGCCAGCAGTTCTCGGGACTCCTACGAGCAGTACTTC. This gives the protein CASSSRDSYEQYF.

The CDR3 DNA follows: TGTGCCAGTACGGGTTTTGGGCTAGCGGGAGGGTACAATGAGCAGTTCTTC. Translated: CASTGFGLAGGYNEQFF. The rearrangement uses TRBV19 and TRBJ2-1; TRBD2 aligns across 12 bases. From germline, CDR1 is LNHDA and CDR2 SQIVND (reference sequence). This CDR3 comprises 17 residues. V dropped 7 bases and J dropped 4; count of bases not matched to a gene: 11.

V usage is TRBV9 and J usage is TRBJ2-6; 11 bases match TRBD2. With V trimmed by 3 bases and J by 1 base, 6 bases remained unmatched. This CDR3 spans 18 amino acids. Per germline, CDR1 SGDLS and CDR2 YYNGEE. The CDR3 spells CASSDASGRFSGANVLTF. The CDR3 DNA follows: TGTGCCAGCAGCGACGCTAGCGGGAGGTTTTCTGGGGCCAACGTCCTGACTTTC.

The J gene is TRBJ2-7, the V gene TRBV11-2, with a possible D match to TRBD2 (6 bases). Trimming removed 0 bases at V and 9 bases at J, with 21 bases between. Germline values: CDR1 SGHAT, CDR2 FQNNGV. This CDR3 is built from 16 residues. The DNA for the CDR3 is TGTGCCAGCAGCTTAGATCGGGGAGGCCCCTTTCTTGGGCAGTACTTC. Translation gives CASSLDRGGPFLGQYF.

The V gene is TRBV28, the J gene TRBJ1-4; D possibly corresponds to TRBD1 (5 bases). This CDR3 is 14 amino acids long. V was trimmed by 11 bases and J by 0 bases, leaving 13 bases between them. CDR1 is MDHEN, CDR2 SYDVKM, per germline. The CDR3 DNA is TGTGCCGGGGCGGATGGACCAACTAATGAAAAACTGTTTTTT. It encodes CAGADGPTNEKLFF.

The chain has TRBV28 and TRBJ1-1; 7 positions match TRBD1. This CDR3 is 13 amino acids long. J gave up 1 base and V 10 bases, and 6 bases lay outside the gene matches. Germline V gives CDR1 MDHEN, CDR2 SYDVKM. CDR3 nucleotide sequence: TGTGCCATCAGGAGGACAGGGAACACTGAAGCTTTCTTT. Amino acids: CAIRRTGNTEAFF.

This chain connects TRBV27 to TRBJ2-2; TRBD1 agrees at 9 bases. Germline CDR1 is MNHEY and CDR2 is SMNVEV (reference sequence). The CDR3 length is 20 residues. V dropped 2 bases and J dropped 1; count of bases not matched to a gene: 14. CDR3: CASSLPSGTGKSRNTGELFF. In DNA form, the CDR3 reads TGTGCCAGCAGTTTACCATCCGGGACAGGGAAAAGTAGGAACACCGGGGAGCTGTTTTTT.

The CDR3 bases are TGTGCCAGCAGCTTTGCACAGGACAGTGGGGAGCAGTTCTTC. Protein: CASSFAQDSGEQFF. The chain joins TRBV7-8 to TRBJ2-1; tentatively, D is TRBD1 (6 bases). CDR3 length: 14 amino acids. From germline, CDR1 is SGHVS and CDR2 FQNEAQ. V was shortened by 3 bases and J by 10 bases, with 16 bases between the two germline ends.